This T cell receptor (beta chain) was captured in a study of T cell responses to AZD1222 COVID-19 vaccine (dated by TCRdb to the early 2020s). About the study as a whole: Because spike-specific TCR depth and breadth did not differ between the two schedules, AZD1222 recipients who got a second dose at roughly 4 weeks were pooled with those who got a second dose at roughly 12 weeks. A total of 233 trial participants underwent TCR sequencing, of whom more than 200 had received two doses of AZD1222 and around 26 had received two doses of the MenACWY control vaccine. Enrollment into the trials was organized by age into subgroups of 18-55, 56-69 and 70-plus years, and those subgroups contained roughly 140, 27 and 60 TCR-sequenced participants, respectively.

The meaning of the sample's time point label: baseline before first vaccination. Vaccinee samples were obtained from the UK trials COV001 and COV002, which included a single-blind randomized controlled phase 2/3 trial of AZD1222 (ChAdOx1 nCoV-19) in healthy adults. For TCRbeta chain sequencing, PBMC samples from trial participants were taken at day 0 and at day 28 after the second dose. Results and caveats for the whole study, not just this receptor: CD4 TCRs associated with the vaccine covered the entire spike protein, and the dominant responses were in regions 160-218 and 743-854. After two AZD1222 doses, spike-specific TCR breadth and depth were significantly higher than at day 0 and than in MenACWY recipients. No day 14 peak-response samples were available, so repertoires were characterized only after the peak T cell response. Most participants were white British and females outnumbered males, and the authors suggested that clonal diversity may have been underestimated. Conclusions about previously exposed vaccinees were limited because only six AZD1222 recipients were SARS-CoV-2 seropositive at baseline. Reportedly, close to half of the unique spike-specific TCRs recognized epitopes lying outside the regions that are mutated in the B.1.351 and B.1.1.7 variants. The 56-69-year group was small, and its depth increase did not reach significance, likely because of low power.

A few counts support this clone. It lacks a known antigen. No base-level quality is on record; no much larger clone is a single base apart. The junction shows trimming of 1 base on V and 7 bases on J, plus 7 bases between the germline ends. The germline V gene provides CDR1 KGHSH and CDR2 LQKENI. The CDR3 sequence holds 12 residues, the cysteine and phenylalanine included. Only CDR3 DNA is held: 36 bases, read in frame from base 1. The CDR3 regions of human TCRbeta chains were analyzed by immunosequencing. On the authors' methods: TCRs in the repertoires were matched against a reference library of SARS-CoV-2-specific TCRs that had been generated with the MIRA antigen-specificity platform. Breadth was defined as the fraction of unique TCRs that were SARS-CoV-2-associated. Depth was defined as the fraction of total T cells that were SARS-CoV-2-associated. Each spike-specific TCR was assigned to its reactive spike region and to a CD4 or CD8 class using the MIRA data. Log10-transformed breadth and depth values were compared by one-way ANOVA with Sidak's multiple comparisons tests. Here the immuneACCESS table is served through TCRdb, limited to in-frame sequences with V and J called. Missing clones are a known gap in these copies; in checked studies unresolved V genes cover under half, and the rest lacks a known reason. V, J and clone size are those of that table, while D and trimming were read from the DNA. Present in this sample are over 100,000 clones, roughly 93% of which were seen just once. The biggest ten clones account for roughly 7% of the sample.

The source is an adult in good health. The V and J segments used are TRBV18 and TRBJ1-1; too little of a D gene remains to name it. The starting material was peripheral blood, obtained on day 0 of AZD1222 vaccination. The DNA sequence is given as TGTGCCAGCTCACCACGGGAGGGTGAAGCTTTCTTT. This codes for CASSPREGEAFF.